These 27 T cell receptor beta chains were all obtained from the same sample, sequenced in a study of CD8 T cells in ankylosing spondylitis. In TCRdb, the 5' RACE reads were re-called with MiXCR into one record per CDR3 protein. The table lists approximately 200,000 distinct CDR3 sequences, over 10% of them singletons. Material: blood, either unsorted or a sorted T cell fraction (not recorded which). The receptor set was obtained from a female donor with ankylosing spondylitis or in good health (not recorded which).

This clonotype has at least ten counts. This sequence joins TRBV28 and TRBJ2-7, with 7 bases that match TRBD1. The J segment lost 1 base and the V segment lost 3 bases, leaving 21 bases of the junction unmatched. The germline CDR1 and CDR2 sequences are MDHEN and SYDVKM. CDR3 length: 20 residues. In nucleotides, the CDR3 is TGTGCCAGCAGTTTCCACCCCTCGGGACAGTTCTTCTCTCGGTCCTACGAGCAGTACTTC. Amino acids: CASSFHPSGQFFSRSYEQYF.

Many counts were recorded for this clonotype. The V call is TRBV12-3 or TRBV12-4, the J call TRBJ2-1, with D possibly matching TRBD2 (5 bases). The CDR3 sequence is 13 residues long. The V end was cut by 8 bases, the J end by 0 bases, with 8 bases between. The CDR3 DNA follows: TGTGCCAGCCGGACTGACTCCTACAATGAGCAGTTCTTC. This codes for CASRTDSYNEQFF.

The V and J genes are TRBV7-3 and TRBJ2-1, with 13 nucleotides matching TRBD2. The CDR3 length is 15 residues. J was trimmed by 8 bases and V by 5 bases; bases with no gene match: 6. Germline CDR1 is SGHTA and CDR2 is FQGTGA. The CDR3 here is CASSQLAGGPYEQFF. CDR3 nucleotides: TGTGCCAGCAGCCAACTAGCGGGAGGGCCCTATGAGCAGTTCTTC.

The table lists this clonotype with a few counts. This sequence joins TRBV7-7 and TRBJ2-2; TRBD2 aligns across 7 bases. CDR3 length: 15 amino acids. Trimming removed 5 bases from V and 7 bases from J; junction bases left unmatched: 10. The V gene's germline CDR1 is SSHAT and CDR2 FNYEAQ (reference sequence). CDR3 in DNA: TGTGCCAGCAGCCCAAGGGCCGGACTAGGCGGGGAGCTGTTTTTT. This codes for CASSPRAGLGGELFF. Using reference TRBV7-7 and TRBJ2-2 for the parts outside the CDR3, the full variable domain is GAGVSQSPRYKVTKRGQDVTLRCDPISSHATLYWYQQALGQGPEFLTYFNYEAQPDKSGLPSDRFSAERPEGSISTLTIQRTEQRDSAMYRCASSPRAGLGGELFFGEGSRLTVL.

The sample holds a few counts of this clonotype. The chain links TRBV12-3 or TRBV12-4 to TRBJ1-5; 7 bases map to TRBD1. The CDR3 loop spans 15 amino acids. With 3 bases clipped from V and 3 bases from J, the junction kept 5 bases outside the gene matches. The CDR3 region is CASSFGGQTNQPQHF. The CDR3 nucleotides are TGTGCCAGCAGTTTTGGGGGACAGACCAATCAGCCCCAGCATTTT.

This clonotype was counted at least ten times. The rearrangement uses TRBV9 and TRBJ2-7; 7 bases are a match to TRBD1. CDR1 SGDLS and CDR2 YYNGEE come from the germline V gene. The CDR3 extends over 13 amino acids. With V trimmed by 3 bases and J by 6 bases, 6 bases remained unmatched. This CDR3 reads CASSEGTASEQYF. CDR3 DNA sequence: TGTGCCAGCAGCGAGGGGACAGCGTCCGAGCAGTACTTC. Looking up the rest from reference TRBV9 and TRBJ2-7 gives the full variable domain: DSGVTQTPKHLITATGQRVTLRCSPRSGDLSVYWYQQSLDQGLQFLIQYYNGEERAKGNILERFSAQQFPDLHSELNLSSLELGDSALYFCASSEGTASEQYFGPGTRLTVT.

This clonotype has ten or more counts. The J gene is TRBJ2-1, the V gene TRBV6-6; no clear D gene. The CDR3 runs 11 residues. The V and J ends lost 0 bases and 10 bases respectively, with 4 bases between them. Looked up from germline, CDR1 is MNHNY and CDR2 is SVGAGI (reference sequence). The CDR3 nucleotides are TGTGCCAGCAGTTACTCAGGGGAGCAGTTCTTC. Translating it yields CASSYSGEQFF.

This clonotype has at least ten counts. The chain is built from TRBV20-1 and TRBJ1-2; 7 positions agree with TRBD1. The ends lost 2 bases at V and 7 bases at J; junction bases unmatched: 7. The germline V gene encodes CDR1 DFQATT and CDR2 SNEGSKA (reference sequence). The CDR3 consists of 13 residues. The CDR3 spells CSARPDRDFGYTF. The CDR3 DNA reads as TGCAGTGCTAGACCCGACAGGGACTTTGGCTACACCTTC.

This clonotype showed up many times. The chain combines TRBV7-3 with TRBJ1-6; D remains unclear. V lost 5 bases to trimming and J lost 5 bases, with 10 bases between them. This CDR3 contains 14 residues. Germline CDR1 SGHTA, CDR2 FQGTGA. The CDR3 is CASSPSADNSPLHF. CDR3 sequence (DNA): TGTGCCAGCAGCCCCTCGGCGGATAATTCACCCCTCCACTTT.

To note about this clonotype: One end of the junction does not line up with germline, which may come from a read error. This chain connects TRBV20-1 to TRBJ2-1; D is uncertain. The CDR3 extends over 13 amino acids. CDR1 is DFQATT, CDR2 SNEGSKA, per germline (reference sequence). CDR3 nucleotide sequence: TGCAGTGCTAGAGCCCCGATATACAATAAGCAGTTCTTC. Translating gives CSARAPIYNKQFF.

The table lists this clonotype with many counts. The V call is TRBV3-1, the J call TRBJ2-2, with 9 bases identical to TRBD1. The CDR3 is 15 amino acids. Germline-derived CDR1 and CDR2 are LGHDT and YNNKEL (reference sequence). The V gene end was trimmed by 3 bases and the J gene end by 7 bases; junction bases not matched to a gene: 6. The CDR3 sequence is CASSHGTGRSGELFF. The CDR3 DNA reads as TGTGCCAGCAGCCATGGGACAGGGAGAAGCGGGGAGCTGTTTTTT.

This clonotype was counted many times. The chain couples TRBV11-3 to TRBJ2-3; D is possibly TRBD2 (6 bases). The germline V and J ends were trimmed by 10 bases and 9 bases, with 14 bases remaining between them. The CDR3 is 11 amino acids. Germline V CDR1 and CDR2: SGHNT, YENEEA. The CDR3 nucleotides are TGTGCCACCTCGCTTGGGAGGACGCAGTATTTT. Its translation is CATSLGRTQYF.

This clonotype was seen repeatedly, ten times or more. The chain couples TRBV6-1 to TRBJ2-3; 9 nucleotides match TRBD2. Germline lookup yields CDR1 MNHNS and CDR2 SASEGT. Trimming cost V 1 base and J 2 bases; bases outside gene matches: 4. The CDR3 totals 16 residues. The CDR3 here is CASSEGAGGPTDTQYF. Written as DNA, the CDR3 is TGTGCCAGCAGTGAAGGCGCGGGAGGGCCCACAGATACGCAGTATTTT.

The table lists this clonotype with a few counts. The J gene is TRBJ1-1, the V gene TRBV29-1, with unresolved D. This CDR3 has 12 amino acids. Trimming left V 3 bases short and J 1 base short, with 6 bases between. Germline CDR1 and CDR2: SQVTM and ANQGSEA. In DNA form, the CDR3 reads TGCAGCGTTGACACAGAGAACACTGAAGCTTTCTTT. It is translated as CSVDTENTEAFF. Based on the CDR3 plus reference TRBV29-1 and TRBJ1-1, the full variable domain is SAVISQKPSRDICQRGTSLTIQCQVDSQVTMMFWYRQQPGQSLTLIATANQGSEATYESGFVIDKFPISRPNLTFSTLTVSNMSPEDSSIYLCSVDTENTEAFFGQGTRLTVV.

This clonotype was seen more than once but under ten times. The chain has TRBV20-1 and TRBJ2-5, with 8 nucleotides matching TRBD2. With V trimmed by 3 bases and J by 3 bases, 9 bases remained unmatched. Germline assignment: CDR1 DFQATT and CDR2 SNEGSKA (reference sequence). The CDR3 spans 15 residues. The CDR3 sequence is CSARLAGSTKETQYF. Here the CDR3 DNA reads TGCAGTGCTAGGTTAGCGGGATCAACCAAAGAGACCCAGTACTTC.

This clonotype appeared many times. The V call is TRBV7-9, the J call TRBJ1-2; no clear D. Germline loops: CDR1 SEHNR, CDR2 FQNEAQ (reference sequence). This CDR3 spans 15 amino acids. Trimming took off 2 bases at V and 2 bases at J, with 12 bases between the two ends. The CDR3: CASSLFLANNYGYTF. CDR3 DNA sequence: TGTGCCAGCAGCTTATTTTTGGCGAACAACTATGGCTACACCTTC.

This clonotype was detected a few times. The gene calls are TRBV30 and TRBJ1-3, with 9 bases aligning to TRBD1. CDR1 and CDR2 (germline): GTSNPN, SVGIG (reference sequence). The junction had 2 bases not matched to a gene; V was cut back by 5 bases and J by 0 bases. The CDR3 is 14 amino acids. The CDR3 DNA reads as TGTGCCTGGGGGACAGGGCTCTCTGGAAACACCATATATTTT. Translating gives CAWGTGLSGNTIYF.

Many counts were recorded for this clonotype. The chain uses TRBV12-3 or TRBV12-4 and TRBJ1-1; D is unclear. Trimming pared 5 bases from V and 1 base from J, leaving 8 bases between. CDR3 length: 13 amino acids. Here the CDR3 reads CASSVTENTEAFF. The CDR3 nucleotides read TGTGCCAGCAGTGTCACAGAGAACACTGAAGCTTTCTTT.

This clonotype was found many times. The genes are TRBV20-1 and TRBJ2-7; weak D call: TRBD2 (6 bases). The CDR3 is 15 residues long. The V and J ends lost 0 bases and 5 bases respectively, with 17 bases between them. From germline, CDR1 is DFQATT and CDR2 SNEGSKA (reference sequence). CDR3 sequence reads: CSARDRGGEFDEQYF. DNA of the CDR3: TGCAGTGCTAGAGATCGAGGCGGGGAGTTCGACGAGCAGTACTTC.

This clonotype was counted a few times. This chain connects TRBV5-1 to TRBJ1-1; tentatively, D is TRBD1 (5 bases). The germline CDR1 and CDR2 sequences are SGHRS and YFSETQ. The CDR3 covers 16 residues. Deletions cut 1 base from V and 1 base from J, with 14 bases between. CDR3 coding DNA: TGCGCCAGCAGCTTGATGCGGGGCGCGGGGAACACTGAAGCTTTCTTT. It yields the protein CASSLMRGAGNTEAFF.

This clonotype was found many times. The CDR3 DNA reads as TGTGCCAGCAACGACTGGGGCAATGAGCAGTTCTTC. Amino acid sequence: CASNDWGNEQFF. The chain is built from TRBV5-6 and TRBJ2-1; D gene unclear. The V end was cut by 6 bases, the J end by 6 bases, with 10 bases between. Germline assignment: CDR1 SGHDT and CDR2 YYEEEE. The CDR3 is 12 residues long.

This clonotype was recorded at least ten times. The chain links TRBV7-9 to TRBJ2-7; TRBD1 might be the D (5 bases). Deletions cut 5 bases from V and 7 bases from J, with 12 bases between. This CDR3 has 12 residues. CDR1 and CDR2 (germline): SEHNR, FQNEAQ (reference sequence). In DNA form, the CDR3 reads TGTGCCAGCAGCCGACACTCAGGGGAGCAGTACTTC. This gives the protein CASSRHSGEQYF.

This clonotype was counted at least ten times. This rearrangement joins TRBV5-8 to TRBJ1-3; 7 bases match TRBD1. V was pared by 1 base and J by 3 bases, with 7 bases of the junction left unmatched. The CDR3 consists of 16 residues. In germline, CDR1 is SGHTS, CDR2 YDEGEE. CDR3: CASSLWQGVIGNTIYF. The CDR3 DNA reads TGTGCCAGCAGCTTGTGGCAGGGGGTTATTGGAAACACCATATATTTT.

Remarks on this clonotype: A junction boundary mismatches the germline segment, possibly from a read error. The V call is TRBV7-8, the J call TRBJ2-3; 9 bases fit TRBD1. CDR3 length: 12 amino acids. CDR1 is SGHVS, CDR2 FQNEAQ, per germline. CDR3 region: CASSLPGQGQGF. DNA of the CDR3: TGTGCCAGCAGCTTACCGGGACAGGGTCAAGGTTTT.

This clonotype came up once. The chain links TRBV29-1 to TRBJ2-3, with 10 bases lining up with TRBD1. This CDR3 contains 13 residues. Germline V gene data show CDR1 as SQVTM and CDR2 as ANQGSEA. V lost 4 bases to trimming and J lost 10 bases; unmatched junction nucleotides: 8. CDR3 sequence: CSVVQGQGYPQYF. For the CDR3, the DNA is TGCAGCGTTGTTCAGGGACAGGGGTATCCGCAGTATTTT.

This clonotype has ten or more counts. This chain connects TRBV28 to TRBJ2-3; no reliable D call. Germline CDR1 and CDR2: MDHEN and SYDVKM. CDR3 size: 13 residues. The V and J ends lost 5 bases and 2 bases respectively, with 8 bases between them. The CDR3 nucleotides are TGTGCCAGCAGTCTCAGGATCACAGATACGCAGTATTTT. As protein: CASSLRITDTQYF.

A few counts support this clonotype. This rearrangement joins TRBV29-1 to TRBJ1-2; tentative D call: TRBD1 (5 bases). V lost 7 bases, J lost 6 bases, and 18 bases lay in between. Per germline, CDR1 SQVTM and CDR2 ANQGSEA. This CDR3 comprises 13 residues. This CDR3 reads CSADADSENGYTF. DNA of the CDR3: TGCAGCGCAGACGCCGACAGTGAGAATGGCTACACCTTC.